Following are 24 T cell receptor beta chains from one sample sequenced in a study of chemoradiotherapy in HPV16-positive cancers. Sequencing used immunoSEQ multiplex PCR; TCRdb keeps in-frame clones, though not all of them. The table shows tens of thousands of clones, with roughly 90% occurring only once. The sample consisted of blood, taken from a patient who underwent chemoradiotherapy. These receptor sequences come from a human donor with HPV-associated anogenital cancer.

This clone was counted a single time. This sequence joins TRBV10-2 and TRBJ2-7; D not resolved. CDR1 is WSHSY and CDR2 is SAAADI in the germline V gene. V lost 10 bases, J lost 0 bases, and 13 bases lay in between. This CDR3 region has 13 residues. The CDR3 loop reads CATSRRSSYEQYF. In DNA form, the CDR3 reads TGCGCCACCTCTCGGCGGAGCTCCTACGAGCAGTACTTC.

This chain links TRBV13 with TRBJ2-1; D possibly corresponds to TRBD2 (6 bases). V was shortened by 4 bases and J by 6 bases, with 13 bases between the two germline ends. There are 14 residues in the CDR3. Germline lookup yields CDR1 PRHDT and CDR2 FYEKMQ (reference sequence). The CDR3 sequence is CASSSRDWANEQFF. In DNA, the CDR3 is TGTGCCAGCAGCTCCCGGGACTGGGCCAATGAGCAGTTCTTC.

The chain has TRBV5-6 and TRBJ1-2, with 9 nucleotides matching TRBD1. The CDR3 is 14 residues long. Germline lookup yields CDR1 SGHDT and CDR2 YYEEEE. After removal of 6 bases from V and 4 bases from J, the junction contained 7 bases not matched to a gene. CDR3 coding DNA: TGTGCCAGCATCCCTGGACAGGGGTTCTATGGCTACACCTTC. Encoded protein: CASIPGQGFYGYTF.

CDR3 residues: CASSASGTTEQETQYF. CDR3 nucleotide sequence: TGTGCCAGCAGCGCCTCCGGGACTACGGAACAAGAGACCCAGTACTTC. This rearrangement joins TRBV7-2 to TRBJ2-5; TRBD2 agrees at 7 bases. V trimming: 5 bases; J trimming: 2 bases; junction bases outside the gene matches: 11. The germline CDR1 and CDR2 sequences are SGHTA and FQGNSA. This CDR3 contains 16 residues.

The chain combines TRBV9 with TRBJ2-5; the D gene is possibly TRBD1 (5 bases). The V gene lost 0 bases and the J gene lost 4 bases, with 10 bases spanning the gap. The CDR3 length is 14 residues. Germline CDR1 reads SGDLS; CDR2 reads YYNGEE. CDR3 sequence reads: CASSVAAGRETQYF. In DNA form, the CDR3 reads TGTGCCAGCAGCGTAGCGGCAGGGCGAGAGACCCAGTACTTC.

The V gene is TRBV2, the J gene TRBJ1-6, with TRBD1 matching 9 bases. This CDR3 region has 13 residues. The V gene's germline CDR1 is SNHLY and CDR2 FYNNEI. Trimming took 9 bases from V and 10 from J; bases not matched to a gene: 7. The CDR3 DNA is TGTGCCAGTAGGACAGGGGTGGGATCACCCCTCCACTTT. It specifies CASRTGVGSPLHF.

The rearrangement joins TRBV5-1 to TRBJ2-7; 7 positions agree with TRBD1. The J segment lost 2 bases and the V segment lost 0 bases, leaving 2 bases of the junction unmatched. The CDR3 is 14 amino acids. Germline values: CDR1 SGHRS, CDR2 YFSETQ. The CDR3 is CASSLVQGAYEQYF. The CDR3 DNA reads TGCGCCAGCAGCTTGGTTCAGGGGGCCTACGAGCAGTACTTC.

This chain joins TRBV7-9 and TRBJ1-6; maybe TRBD1 (5 bases). Germline values: CDR1 SEHNR, CDR2 FQNEAQ (reference sequence). The ends were cut back, 5 bases at V and 15 bases at J, with 23 bases in the middle. The CDR3 is 15 residues long. CDR3 protein: CASSPPAGTAMGLHF. CDR3 nucleotide sequence: TGTGCCAGCAGCCCCCCGGCAGGGACCGCGATGGGCCTCCACTTT.

The chain recombines TRBV21-1 with TRBJ2-7; the tabulated D call, TRBD1, remains unverified against the DNA. TRBV21-1 is an annotated pseudogene. The CDR3 is 14 residues long. Written as DNA, the CDR3 is TGTGCCAGCAGCAAAGTCGGCCAGGGCTGCGAGCAGTACTTC. Amino acid sequence: CASSKVGQGCEQYF.

The chain is built from TRBV6-5 and TRBJ2-5; the D is unclear. The J call may be incorrect, as the DNA end agrees better with TRBJ2-7. Looked up from germline, CDR1 is MNHEY and CDR2 is SVGAGI. The CDR3 covers 14 residues. In DNA, the CDR3 is TGTGCCAGCAGTTACTCGTCACCGTCTTACGAGCAGTACTTC. This codes for CASSYSSPSYEQYF.

This clone came up once. The V gene is TRBV29-1, the J gene TRBJ1-5; D unclear. The CDR3 is 15 amino acids. Trimming pared 5 bases from V and 0 bases from J, leaving 14 bases between. The germline V gene has CDR1 SQVTM and CDR2 ANQGSEA. The CDR3 sequence is CSVIVDANSNQPQHF. CDR3 nucleotides: TGCAGCGTTATCGTCGACGCTAATAGCAATCAGCCCCAGCATTTT.

The genes are TRBV7-9 and TRBJ1-1; a weak D match, TRBD1 (6 bases). Germline CDR1 and CDR2: SEHNR and FQNEAQ (reference sequence). The CDR3 has 14 residues. The V end was cut by 4 bases, the J end by 0 bases, with 9 bases between. The CDR3 DNA reads TGTGCCAGCAGCTCAGGGACACTGAACACTGAAGCTTTCTTT. This codes for CASSSGTLNTEAFF.

This chain links TRBV13 with TRBJ2-7; tentatively, D is TRBD1 (6 bases). The CDR3 has 15 residues. V was trimmed by 5 bases and J by 4 bases, leaving 18 bases between them. The germline gives CDR1 PRHDT, CDR2 FYEKMQ (reference sequence). Here the CDR3 DNA reads TGTGCCAGCAGCCGGGGAGACAGGAGAGGGTACGAGCAGTACTTC. This translates into CASSRGDRRGYEQYF.

The rearrangement joins TRBV7-2 to TRBJ1-4; the D gene is possibly TRBD1 (6 bases). This CDR3 comprises 13 residues. Trimming removed 1 base from V and 14 bases from J, with 14 bases in between. In germline, CDR1 is SGHTA, CDR2 FQGNSA. CDR3 sequence: CASSLDRQGRLFF. CDR3 nucleotides: TGTGCCAGCAGCTTAGATCGGCAGGGGAGGCTGTTTTTT.

A remark on this clone: A junction boundary mismatches the germline segment, possibly from a read error. This chain links TRBV6-1 with TRBJ2-5; D perhaps matches TRBD2 (5 bases). Germline loops: CDR1 MNHNS, CDR2 SASEGT. The length of the CDR3 is 14 residues. As DNA, the CDR3 is TGTGCCAGCAATGAAATCGGTGGCGGGGAGACCCAGTACTTC. Its protein is CASNEIGGGETQYF.

This chain uses TRBV4-3 with TRBJ1-3, with 7 bases aligning to TRBD1. Germline-derived CDR1 and CDR2 are LGHNA and YSLEER. This CDR3 region has 14 residues. V shed 3 bases and J 8 bases; nucleotides not matched to a gene: 7. In nucleotides, the CDR3 is TGCGCCAGCAGCCATTCAGGGGGAAGGGACACCATATATTTT. It is translated as CASSHSGGRDTIYF.

The chain employs TRBV5-1 and TRBJ1-1; TRBD1 aligns across 7 bases. The V gene end was trimmed by 4 bases and the J gene end by 1 base; junction bases not matched to a gene: 10. Germline V gene lookup returns CDR1 SGHRS and CDR2 YFSETQ. This CDR3 has 16 residues. The chain's CDR3 is CASSPDRVRENTEAFF. CDR3 sequence (DNA): TGCGCCAGCAGCCCTGACAGGGTGAGAGAGAACACTGAAGCTTTCTTT.

The V and J genes are TRBV30 and TRBJ2-7, with TRBD1 matching over 7 bases. There are 13 residues in the CDR3. Germline lookup yields CDR1 GTSNPN and CDR2 SVGIG (reference sequence). J was trimmed by 2 bases and V by 3 bases; bases with no gene match: 4. The CDR3 DNA reads as TGTGCCTGGAGCCGGGACAGACCCTACGAGCAGTACTTC. It translates to CAWSRDRPYEQYF.

The chain links TRBV27 to TRBJ1-6, with TRBD1 identical over 7 bases. The CDR3 is 14 residues long. Germline V lookup: CDR1 MNHEY, CDR2 SMNVEV (reference sequence). The V segment lost 6 bases and the J segment 6 bases; nucleotides outside the gene matches: 5. CDR3 residues: CASSPGTANSPLHF. CDR3 nucleotides: TGTGCCAGCAGCCCCGGGACAGCTAATTCACCCCTCCACTTT.

V is TRBV30 and J is TRBJ1-4; no definite D call. Germline V lookup: CDR1 GTSNPN, CDR2 SVGIG (reference sequence). The V and J ends lost 2 bases and 7 bases respectively, with 20 bases between them. The CDR3 extends over 16 amino acids. The CDR3 spells CAWSFEYGPGGEKLFF. The CDR3, as DNA: TGTGCCTGGAGTTTTGAATACGGACCAGGCGGTGAAAAACTGTTTTTT.

The gene calls are TRBV5-1 and TRBJ2-7, with 10 bases fitting TRBD1. Trimming cost V 4 bases and J 4 bases; bases outside gene matches: 5. The CDR3 spans 14 residues. CDR1 is SGHRS, CDR2 YFSETQ, per germline. The CDR3 region is CASSPRTGGYEQYF. CDR3 in DNA: TGCGCCAGCAGCCCCCGGACAGGGGGGTACGAGCAGTACTTC.

The V call is TRBV7-6, the J call TRBJ2-3, with TRBD1 as a possible D gene (6 bases). Trimming left V 4 bases short and J 4 bases short, with 6 bases between. This CDR3 region has 12 residues. Germline V lookup: CDR1 SGHVS, CDR2 FNYEAQ. CDR3 in amino acids: CASSSGADTQYF. The CDR3 region has the DNA TGTGCCAGCAGCTCAGGGGCAGATACGCAGTATTTT.

The rearrangement links TRBV9 to TRBJ2-4; 7 nucleotides line up with TRBD1. Trimming removed 4 bases from V and 1 base from J; junction bases left unmatched: 8. Germline V gene data show CDR1 as SGDLS and CDR2 as YYNGEE. CDR3 length equals 16 residues. The CDR3 DNA follows: TGTGCCAGCAGCCCATCTGGGGGACAGGCCAAAAACATTCAGTACTTC. This gives the protein CASSPSGGQAKNIQYF.

The chain couples TRBV27 to TRBJ1-4, with D possibly being TRBD1 (6 bases). This CDR3 contains 13 residues. V was shortened by 6 bases and J by 7 bases, with 12 bases between the two germline ends. Germline CDR1 MNHEY, CDR2 SMNVEV (reference sequence). CDR3 protein: CASRRGPPEKLFF. Written as DNA, the CDR3 is TGTGCCAGCAGGCGGGGGCCCCCTGAAAAACTGTTTTTT.